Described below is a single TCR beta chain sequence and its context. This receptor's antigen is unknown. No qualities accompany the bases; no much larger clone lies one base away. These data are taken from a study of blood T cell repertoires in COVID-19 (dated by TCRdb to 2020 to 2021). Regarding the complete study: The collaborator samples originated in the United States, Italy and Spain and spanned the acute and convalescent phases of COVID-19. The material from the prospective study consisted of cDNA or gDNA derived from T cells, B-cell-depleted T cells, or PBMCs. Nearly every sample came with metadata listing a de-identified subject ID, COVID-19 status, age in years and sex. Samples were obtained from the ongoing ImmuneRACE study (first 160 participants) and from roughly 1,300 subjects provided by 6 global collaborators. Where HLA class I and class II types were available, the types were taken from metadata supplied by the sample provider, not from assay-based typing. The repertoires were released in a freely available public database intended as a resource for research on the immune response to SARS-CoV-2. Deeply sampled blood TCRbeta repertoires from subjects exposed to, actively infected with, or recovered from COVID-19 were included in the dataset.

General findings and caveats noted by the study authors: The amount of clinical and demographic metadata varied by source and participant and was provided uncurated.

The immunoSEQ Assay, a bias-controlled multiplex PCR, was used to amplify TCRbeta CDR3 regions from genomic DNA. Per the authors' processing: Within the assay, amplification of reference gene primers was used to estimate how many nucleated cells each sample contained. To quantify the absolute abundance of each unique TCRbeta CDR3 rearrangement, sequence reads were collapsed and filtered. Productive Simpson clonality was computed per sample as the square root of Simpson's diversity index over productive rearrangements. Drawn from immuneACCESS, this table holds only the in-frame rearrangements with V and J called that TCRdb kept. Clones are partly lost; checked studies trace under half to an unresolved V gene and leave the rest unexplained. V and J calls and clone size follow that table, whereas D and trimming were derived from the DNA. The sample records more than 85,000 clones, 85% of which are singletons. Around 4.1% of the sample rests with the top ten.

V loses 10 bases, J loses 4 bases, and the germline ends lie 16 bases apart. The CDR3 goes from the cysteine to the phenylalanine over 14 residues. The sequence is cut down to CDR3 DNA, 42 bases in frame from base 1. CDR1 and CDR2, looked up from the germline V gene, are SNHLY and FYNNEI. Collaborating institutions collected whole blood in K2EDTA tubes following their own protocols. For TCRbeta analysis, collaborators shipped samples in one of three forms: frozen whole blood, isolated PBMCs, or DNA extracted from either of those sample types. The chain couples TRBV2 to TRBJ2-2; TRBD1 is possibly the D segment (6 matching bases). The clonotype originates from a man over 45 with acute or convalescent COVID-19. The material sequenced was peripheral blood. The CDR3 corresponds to CAIPGTLFTGELFF. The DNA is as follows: TGTGCCATCCCCGGGACACTCTTCACCGGGGAGCTGTTTTTT. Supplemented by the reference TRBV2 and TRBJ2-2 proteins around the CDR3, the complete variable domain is EPEVTQTPSHQVTQMGQEVILRCVPISNHLYFYWYRQILGQKVEFLVSFYNNEISEKSEIFDDQFSVERPDGSNFTLKIRSTKLEDSAMYFCAIPGTLFTGELFFGEGSRLTVL.